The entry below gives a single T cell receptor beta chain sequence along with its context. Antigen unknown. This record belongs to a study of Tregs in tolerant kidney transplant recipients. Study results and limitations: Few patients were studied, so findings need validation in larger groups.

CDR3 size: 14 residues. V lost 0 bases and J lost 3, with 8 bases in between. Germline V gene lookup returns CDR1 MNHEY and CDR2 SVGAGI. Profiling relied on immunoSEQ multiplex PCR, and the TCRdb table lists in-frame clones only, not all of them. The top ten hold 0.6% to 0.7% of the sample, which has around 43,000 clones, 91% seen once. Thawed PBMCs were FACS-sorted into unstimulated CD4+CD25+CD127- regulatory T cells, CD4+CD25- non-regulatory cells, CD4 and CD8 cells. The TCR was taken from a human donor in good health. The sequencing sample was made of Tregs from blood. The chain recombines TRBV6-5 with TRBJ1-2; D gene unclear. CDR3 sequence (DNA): TGTGCCAGCAGTTACTCGAGGGAATACTATGGCTACACCTTC. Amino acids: CASSYSREYYGYTF.